This TCR beta chain was retrieved from a study of blood T cell repertoires in COVID-19 (dated by TCRdb to 2019 to 2021). With regard to the full study: Collaborator samples came from the United States, Italy and Spain and covered acute and convalescent phases of COVID-19. Where available, HLA class I and class II types were taken from metadata supplied by the sample provider and were not determined by assay-based typing. The material from the prospective study consisted of cDNA or gDNA derived from T cells, B-cell-depleted T cells, or PBMCs. The repertoires were made available in a free public database intended to serve as a resource for research on the immune response to SARS-CoV-2. The samples were drawn from two sources: the first 160 participants of the ongoing ImmuneRACE study, and 1,000 to 1,500 subjects contributed by 6 global collaborators. A de-identified subject ID, COVID-19 status, age in years and sex were almost always included in the sample metadata. Deeply sampled blood TCRbeta repertoires from subjects exposed to, actively infected with, or recovered from COVID-19 were included in the dataset.

A note on this clone: Its antigen is not yet known. Qualities for individual bases were not recorded, and no much larger clone is one base off.

Overall study outcomes, separate from this receptor: The quantity of clinical and demographic metadata differed by source and by participant and was supplied without curation.

Taken from cysteine to phenylalanine, the CDR3 has 14 residues. CDR3 DNA is the only sequence kept; it has 42 bases, read in frame from the first base. As encoded in the germline V gene, CDR1 is SGHVS while CDR2 is FNYEAQ. The junction shows trimming of 8 bases on V and 1 base on J, plus 14 bases between the germline ends. TCRbeta CDR3 regions were amplified from genomic DNA by means of the immunoSEQ Assay, a bias-controlled multiplex PCR. The study's processing was this. Nucleated cell counts per sample were estimated from amplification of reference gene primers within the assay. To quantify the absolute abundance of each unique TCRbeta CDR3 rearrangement, sequence reads were collapsed and filtered. Productive Simpson clonality was computed per sample as the square root of Simpson's diversity index over productive rearrangements. TCRdb provides this immuneACCESS table in a form limited to in-frame rearrangements. Some clones are lacking; in checked studies, under half of them reflect an unresolved V gene, and why the rest are absent is not known. The D gene and trimming were derived from the DNA, and the V and J assignments and clone size from that table. This sample is represented by about 80,000 clones; 80% to 90% of them were singletons. The biggest ten clones account for roughly two fifths of the sample.

Collaborating institutions collected whole blood in K2EDTA tubes following their own protocols. For TCRbeta analysis, collaborator samples were shipped as frozen whole blood, as isolated PBMCs, or as DNA extracted from either sample type. The source of this sequence is an elderly man with active or convalescent COVID-19. The chain is encoded by TRBV7-6 joined to TRBJ1-1, with the identity of the D gene unclear. The sequenced sample was peripheral blood. The CDR3 protein sequence reads: CASARTGWNTEAFF. The DNA reads as follows: TGTGCCAGCGCCCGAACGGGATGGAACACTGAAGCTTTCTTT.